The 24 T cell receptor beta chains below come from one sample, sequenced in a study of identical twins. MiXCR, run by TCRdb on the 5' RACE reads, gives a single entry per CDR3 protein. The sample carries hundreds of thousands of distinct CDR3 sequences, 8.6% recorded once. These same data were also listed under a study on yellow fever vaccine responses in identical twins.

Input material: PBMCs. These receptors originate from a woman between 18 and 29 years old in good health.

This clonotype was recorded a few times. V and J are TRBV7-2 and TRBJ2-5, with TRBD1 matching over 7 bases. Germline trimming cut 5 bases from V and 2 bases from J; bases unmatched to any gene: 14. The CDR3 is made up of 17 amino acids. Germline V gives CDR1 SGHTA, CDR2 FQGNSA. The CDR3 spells CASSLFLGTAPQETQYF. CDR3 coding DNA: TGTGCCAGCAGCCTCTTTTTAGGGACAGCTCCACAAGAGACCCAGTACTTC.

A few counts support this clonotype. The CDR3 bases are TGTGCCAGCAGTTACGGTTCGGCCGCCTACGAGCAGTACTTC. Protein product: CASSYGSAAYEQYF. This rearrangement joins TRBV6-5 to TRBJ2-7; D is uncertain. The germline V and J ends were trimmed by 2 bases and 2 bases, with 10 bases remaining between them. CDR1 is MNHEY, CDR2 SVGAGI, per germline. The CDR3 is 14 residues long.

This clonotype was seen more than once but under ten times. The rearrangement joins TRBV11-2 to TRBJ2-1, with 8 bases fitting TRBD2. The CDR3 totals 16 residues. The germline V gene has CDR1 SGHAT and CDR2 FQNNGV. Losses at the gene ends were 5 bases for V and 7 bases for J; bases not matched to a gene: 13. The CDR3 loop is CASSRPSGGRTNEQFF. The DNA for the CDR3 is TGTGCCAGCAGCCGACCATCTGGCGGGAGGACGAATGAGCAGTTCTTC.

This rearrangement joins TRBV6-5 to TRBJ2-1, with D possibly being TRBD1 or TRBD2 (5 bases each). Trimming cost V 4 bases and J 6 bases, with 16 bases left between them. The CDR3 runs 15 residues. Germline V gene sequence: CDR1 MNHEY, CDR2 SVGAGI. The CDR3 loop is CASSSGHLRANEQFF. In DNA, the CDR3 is TGTGCCAGCAGTTCCGGACACCTGAGGGCCAATGAGCAGTTCTTC.

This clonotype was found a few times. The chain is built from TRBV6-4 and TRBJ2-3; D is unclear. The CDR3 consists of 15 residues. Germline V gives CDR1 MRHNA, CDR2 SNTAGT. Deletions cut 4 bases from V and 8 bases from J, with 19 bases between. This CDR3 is CASSGSASQPGTQYF. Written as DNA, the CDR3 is TGTGCCAGCAGTGGGTCCGCATCGCAACCGGGTACGCAGTATTTT.

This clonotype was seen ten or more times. As DNA, the CDR3 is TGTGCCAGCAGCCAGCTGAGTAGGGAGACCCAGTACTTC. It translates to CASSQLSRETQYF. This chain connects TRBV3-1 to TRBJ2-5; the D is unclear. Germline V lookup: CDR1 LGHDT, CDR2 YNNKEL (reference sequence). V lost 3 bases and J 5 bases, leaving 10 bases between the germline ends. This CDR3 region has 13 residues.

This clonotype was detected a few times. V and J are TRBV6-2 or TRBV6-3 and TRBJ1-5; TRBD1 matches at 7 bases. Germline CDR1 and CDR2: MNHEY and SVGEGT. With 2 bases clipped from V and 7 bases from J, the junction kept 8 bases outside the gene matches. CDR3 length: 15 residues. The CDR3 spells CASSYLDRSPQPQHF. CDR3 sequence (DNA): TGTGCCAGCAGTTACCTGGACAGGAGTCCCCAGCCCCAGCATTTT.

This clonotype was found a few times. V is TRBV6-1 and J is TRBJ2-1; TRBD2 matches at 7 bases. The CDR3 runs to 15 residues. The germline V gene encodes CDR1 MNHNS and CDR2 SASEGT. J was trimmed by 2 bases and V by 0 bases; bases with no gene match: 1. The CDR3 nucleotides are TGTGCCAGCAGTGAAGCGGGGGGGGCCTACAATGAGCAGTTCTTC. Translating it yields CASSEAGGAYNEQFF.

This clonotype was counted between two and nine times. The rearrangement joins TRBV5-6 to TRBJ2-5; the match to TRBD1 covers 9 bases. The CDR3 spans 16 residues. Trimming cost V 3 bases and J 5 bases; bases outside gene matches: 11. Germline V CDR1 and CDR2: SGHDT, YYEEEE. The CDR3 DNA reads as TGTGCCAGCAGCTCAACCGGGACAGGGTTCGTCGAGACCCAGTACTTC. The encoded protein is CASSSTGTGFVETQYF.

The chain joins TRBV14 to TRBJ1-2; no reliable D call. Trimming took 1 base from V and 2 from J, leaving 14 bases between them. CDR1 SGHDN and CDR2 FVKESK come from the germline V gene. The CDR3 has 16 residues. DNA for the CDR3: TGTGCCAGCAGCCAAGGACTGGGCAGTACGAACTATGGCTACACCTTC. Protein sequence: CASSQGLGSTNYGYTF.

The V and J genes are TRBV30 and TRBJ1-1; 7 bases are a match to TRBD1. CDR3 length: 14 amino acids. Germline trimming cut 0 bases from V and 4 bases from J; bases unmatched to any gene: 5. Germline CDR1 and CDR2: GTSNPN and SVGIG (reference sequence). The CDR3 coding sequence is TGTGCCTGGAGTGTAAGGGGGCCGGGCACTGAAGCTTTCTTT. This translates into CAWSVRGPGTEAFF.

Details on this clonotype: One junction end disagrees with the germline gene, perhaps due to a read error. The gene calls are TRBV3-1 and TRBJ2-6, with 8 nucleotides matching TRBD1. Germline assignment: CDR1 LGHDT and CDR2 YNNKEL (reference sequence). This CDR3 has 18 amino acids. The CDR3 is CTSSGPGTGASGANVLTF. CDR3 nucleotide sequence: TGTACCAGCAGCGGGCCCGGGACAGGAGCTTCTGGGGCCAACGTCCTGACTTTC.

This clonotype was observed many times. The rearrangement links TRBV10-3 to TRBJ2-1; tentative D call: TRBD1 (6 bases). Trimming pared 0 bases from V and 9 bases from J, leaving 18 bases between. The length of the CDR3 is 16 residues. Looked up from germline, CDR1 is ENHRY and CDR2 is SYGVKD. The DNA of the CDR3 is TGTGCCATCAGTGAGTCCCGGGGACAACTTACCGCTGAGCAGTTCTTC. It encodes CAISESRGQLTAEQFF.

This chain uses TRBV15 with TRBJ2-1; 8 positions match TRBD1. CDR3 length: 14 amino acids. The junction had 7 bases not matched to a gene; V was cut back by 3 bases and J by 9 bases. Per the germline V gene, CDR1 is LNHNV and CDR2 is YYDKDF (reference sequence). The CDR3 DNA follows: TGTGCCACCAGCAGGGACAGGGTCTCAGGTGAGCAGTTCTTC. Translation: CATSRDRVSGEQFF.

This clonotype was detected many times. The CDR3 sequence: CASSLEEYNEQFF. The CDR3 DNA is TGTGCCAGCAGCTTAGAAGAGTACAATGAGCAGTTCTTC. This chain links TRBV7-8 with TRBJ2-1; D not certain. This CDR3 contains 13 residues. The V and J ends lost 1 base and 4 bases respectively, with 5 bases between them. Germline assignment: CDR1 SGHVS and CDR2 FQNEAQ.

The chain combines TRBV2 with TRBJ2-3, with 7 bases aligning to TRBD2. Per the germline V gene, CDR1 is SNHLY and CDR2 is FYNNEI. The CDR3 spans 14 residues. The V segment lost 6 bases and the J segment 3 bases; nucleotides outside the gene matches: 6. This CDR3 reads CASSDEAGTDTQYF. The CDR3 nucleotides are TGTGCCAGCAGCGACGAAGCGGGAACAGATACGCAGTATTTT.

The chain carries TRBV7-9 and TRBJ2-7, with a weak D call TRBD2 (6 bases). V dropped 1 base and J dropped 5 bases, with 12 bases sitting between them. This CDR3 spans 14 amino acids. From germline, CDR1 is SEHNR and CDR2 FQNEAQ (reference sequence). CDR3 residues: CASSLVAGRDEQYF. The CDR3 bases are TGTGCCAGCAGCTTAGTCGCGGGGCGGGACGAGCAGTACTTC. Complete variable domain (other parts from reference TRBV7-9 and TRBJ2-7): DTGVSQNPRHKITKRGQNVTFRCDPISEHNRLYWYRQTLGQGPEFLTYFQNEAQLEKSRLLSDRFSAERPKGSFSTLEIQRTEQGDSAMYLCASSLVAGRDEQYFGPGTRLTVT.

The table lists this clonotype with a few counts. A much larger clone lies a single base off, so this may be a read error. This chain's CDR3 is CASSVGIGGYEQYF. CDR3 DNA sequence: TGTGCCAGCAGCGTAGGGATAGGGGGCTACGAGCAGTACTTC. The chain recombines TRBV9 with TRBJ2-7, with D perhaps matching TRBD1 (6 bases). CDR1 is SGDLS, CDR2 YYNGEE, per germline. V was cut by 0 bases and J by 3 bases, with 10 bases left in between. This CDR3 comprises 14 residues.

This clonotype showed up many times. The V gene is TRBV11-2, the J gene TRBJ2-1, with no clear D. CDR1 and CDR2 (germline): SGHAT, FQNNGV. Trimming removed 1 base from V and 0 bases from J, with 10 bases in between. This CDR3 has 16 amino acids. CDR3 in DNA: TGTGCCAGCAGCTTAGTTCCCACCAGCTCCTACAATGAGCAGTTCTTC. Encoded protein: CASSLVPTSSYNEQFF.

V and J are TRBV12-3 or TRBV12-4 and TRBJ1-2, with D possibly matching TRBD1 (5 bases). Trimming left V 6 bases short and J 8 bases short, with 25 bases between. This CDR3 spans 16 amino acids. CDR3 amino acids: CASSNYTPGTLAGYTF. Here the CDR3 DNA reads TGTGCCAGCAGCAACTACACCCCGGGGACCCTGGCCGGCTACACCTTC.

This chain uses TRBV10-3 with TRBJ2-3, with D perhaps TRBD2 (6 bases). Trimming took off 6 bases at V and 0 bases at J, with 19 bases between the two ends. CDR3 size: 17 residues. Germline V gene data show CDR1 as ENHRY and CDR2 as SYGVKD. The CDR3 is CAIRTSWEVTSTDTQYF. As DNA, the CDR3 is TGTGCCATCAGGACTAGTTGGGAGGTGACTAGCACAGATACGCAGTATTTT.

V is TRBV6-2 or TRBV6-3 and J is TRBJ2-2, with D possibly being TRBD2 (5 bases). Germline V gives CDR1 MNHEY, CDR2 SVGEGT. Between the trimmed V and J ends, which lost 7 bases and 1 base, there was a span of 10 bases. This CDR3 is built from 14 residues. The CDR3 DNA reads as TGTGCCAGCAATGAGGGATGGAACACCGGGGAGCTGTTTTTT. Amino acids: CASNEGWNTGELFF.

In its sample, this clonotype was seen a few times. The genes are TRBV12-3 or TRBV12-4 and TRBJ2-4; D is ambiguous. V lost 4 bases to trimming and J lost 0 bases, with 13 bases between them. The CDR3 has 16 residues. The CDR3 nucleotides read TGTGCCAGCAGTTCCCGTAGGATGGAAGCCAAAAACATTCAGTACTTC. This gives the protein CASSSRRMEAKNIQYF.

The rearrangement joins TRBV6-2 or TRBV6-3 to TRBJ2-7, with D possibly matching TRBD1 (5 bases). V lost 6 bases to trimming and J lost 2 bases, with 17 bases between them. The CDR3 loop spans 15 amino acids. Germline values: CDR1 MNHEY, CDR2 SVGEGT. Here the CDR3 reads CASRERQSNPYEQYF. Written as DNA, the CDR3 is TGTGCCAGCAGAGAAAGACAGTCCAACCCCTACGAGCAGTACTTC.